One sample yielded the 28 T cell receptor beta chains listed below, sequenced in a study of yellow fever vaccine responses in identical twins. One entry per CDR3 protein, called by TCRdb with MiXCR from the RT-PCR reads. Of under 25,000 distinct CDR3 sequences in the sample, 65% to 85% were seen once. Specimen: T cells from blood (PBMCs), unsorted or a sorted subset (not recorded which), collected before or after yellow fever vaccination (not recorded which). The receptors derive from a young woman who received the yellow fever vaccine.

V gene TRBV13 combines with J gene TRBJ2-7; no reliable D call. V lost 8 bases to trimming and J lost 2 bases, with 10 bases between them. Germline V CDR1 and CDR2: PRHDT, FYEKMQ (reference sequence). This CDR3 comprises 12 residues. In DNA form, the CDR3 reads TGTGCCAGCGCGGCCTCAACCTACGAGCAGTACTTC. This codes for CASAASTYEQYF.

This sequence joins TRBV11-1 and TRBJ1-2; D is uncertain. V lost 3 bases and J lost 2, with 19 bases in between. The CDR3 consists of 17 residues. Germline V gene data show CDR1 as SGHAT and CDR2 as FQDESV (reference sequence). CDR3 sequence: CASSFSDRWAENYGYTF. DNA of the CDR3: TGTGCCAGCAGCTTTAGCGACCGTTGGGCGGAAAACTATGGCTACACCTTC.

The V gene is TRBV5-4, the J gene TRBJ1-1, with D unresolved. In germline, CDR1 is SGHNT, CDR2 YYREEE (reference sequence). CDR3 length: 13 amino acids. Trimming took 3 bases from V and 1 from J, leaving 7 bases between them. DNA for the CDR3: TGTGCCAGCAGCTGGCGGGAGAACACTGAAGCTTTCTTT. Protein product: CASSWRENTEAFF.

The chain has TRBV29-1 and TRBJ1-2; TRBD1 aligns across 8 bases. The length of the CDR3 is 12 residues. Trimming removed 7 bases from V and 5 bases from J; junction bases left unmatched: 6. Germline values: CDR1 SQVTM, CDR2 ANQGSEA. The CDR3 loop reads CSATDRVYGYTF. In DNA, the CDR3 is TGCAGCGCAACGGACAGGGTTTATGGCTACACCTTC.

V usage is TRBV3-1 and J usage is TRBJ2-3; D might be TRBD2 (6 bases). CDR3 length equals 15 residues. The germline V gene encodes CDR1 LGHDT and CDR2 YNNKEL (reference sequence). Trimming left V 1 base short and J 3 bases short, with 11 bases between. Here the CDR3 reads CASSQAGAGTDTQYF. DNA for the CDR3: TGTGCCAGCAGCCAAGCGGGAGCCGGTACAGATACGCAGTATTTT.

The gene calls are TRBV11-1 and TRBJ1-1, with D possibly matching TRBD1 (6 bases). There are 15 residues in the CDR3. Between the trimmed V and J ends, which lost 4 bases and 5 bases, there was a span of 17 bases. Germline V gene lookup returns CDR1 SGHAT and CDR2 FQDESV (reference sequence). CDR3 bases: TGTGCCAGCAGCTCACCCGCGACAGGAATGACTGAAGCTTTCTTT. Translation gives CASSSPATGMTEAFF.

This clonotype has only one observation. The chain employs TRBV29-1 and TRBJ2-7, with TRBD2 matching 13 bases. The germline V gene has CDR1 SQVTM and CDR2 ANQGSEA. V gave up 6 bases and J gave up 3 bases; unmatched junction bases: 8. This CDR3 has 15 amino acids. Here the CDR3 reads CSVLGLAGLNYEQYF. Here the CDR3 DNA reads TGCAGCGTATTGGGACTAGCGGGATTAAACTACGAGCAGTACTTC.

This rearrangement joins TRBV6-1 to TRBJ1-1; D is possibly TRBD1 (5 bases). The CDR3 loop spans 14 amino acids. Deletions cut 6 bases from V and 1 base from J, with 12 bases between. Germline CDR1 MNHNS, CDR2 SASEGT. The CDR3 sequence is CASRPRERNTEAFF. CDR3 coding DNA: TGTGCCAGCAGACCCAGGGAAAGGAACACTGAAGCTTTCTTT.

J is TRBJ2-2 and V is TRBV10-3; D unclear. Germline loops: CDR1 ENHRY, CDR2 SYGVKD. The CDR3 sequence is 12 residues long. V lost 4 bases and J lost 5, with 5 bases in between. The CDR3 DNA sequence: TGTGCCATCAGTGTCGGAACCGGGGAGCTGTTTTTT. Its translation: CAISVGTGELFF.

The rearrangement links TRBV7-6 to TRBJ2-1, with D possibly being TRBD1 or TRBD2 (5 bases each). V lost 3 bases and J lost 6, with 12 bases in between. Germline CDR1 is SGHVS and CDR2 is FNYEAQ. The CDR3 extends over 14 amino acids. CDR3 in amino acids: CASSFFRDPNEQFF. The CDR3 bases are TGTGCCAGCAGCTTTTTCAGGGACCCCAATGAGCAGTTCTTC.

This sequence joins TRBV25-1 and TRBJ1-5, with a tentative D call TRBD1 (6 bases). V lost 4 bases, J lost 3 bases, and 13 bases lay in between. The V gene's germline CDR1 is MGHDK and CDR2 SYGVNS. The CDR3 length is 15 residues. The CDR3 coding sequence is TGTGCCAGCAGTGGTACAGGGTGGCACAATCAGCCCCAGCATTTT. It is translated as CASSGTGWHNQPQHF.

This clonotype was observed a few times. This rearrangement joins TRBV29-1 to TRBJ2-1, with 11 bases matching TRBD2. Germline V gene sequence: CDR1 SQVTM, CDR2 ANQGSEA. CDR3 size: 14 residues. The V segment lost 6 bases and the J segment 2 bases; nucleotides outside the gene matches: 3. The CDR3 DNA reads as TGCAGCGTGGTACTAGCGGGAGCCTACAATGAGCAGTTCTTC. The encoded protein is CSVVLAGAYNEQFF.

The gene calls are TRBV29-1 and TRBJ1-3, with 9 bases lining up with TRBD1. The CDR3 has 13 residues. Looked up from germline, CDR1 is SQVTM and CDR2 is ANQGSEA. Trimming cost V 5 bases and J 3 bases; bases outside gene matches: 2. CDR3 DNA: TGCAGCGTTACAGGGGGCGTTGGAAACACCATATATTTT. Its protein is CSVTGGVGNTIYF.

This clonotype showed up just a few times. The chain combines TRBV10-3 with TRBJ1-5; tentatively, D is TRBD1 (6 bases). This CDR3 is built from 17 residues. CDR1 and CDR2 (germline): ENHRY, SYGVKD. With 4 bases removed from V and 0 bases from J, the gap between germline ends came to 16 bases. The CDR3 protein is CAISAGGRGYSNQPQHF. In DNA, the CDR3 is TGTGCCATCAGTGCGGGAGGCAGGGGCTATAGCAATCAGCCCCAGCATTTT.

In nucleotides, the CDR3 is TGCGCCAGCAGCCAAGGAGGGGCGAGCTACGAGCAGTACTTC. Translating it yields CASSQGGASYEQYF. The chain combines TRBV4-3 with TRBJ2-7; D possibly uses TRBD1 or TRBD2 (5 bases each). This CDR3 contains 14 residues. From germline, CDR1 is LGHNA and CDR2 YSLEER. The V and J ends lost 1 base and 3 bases respectively, with 10 bases between them.

The chain couples TRBV29-1 to TRBJ1-2, with D perhaps TRBD1 (5 bases). The V end was cut by 3 bases, the J end by 5 bases, with 10 bases between. There are 12 residues in the CDR3. The germline V gene has CDR1 SQVTM and CDR2 ANQGSEA. CDR3 in DNA: TGCAGCGTTGATGCTGGGGCGTATGGCTACACCTTC. Protein sequence: CSVDAGAYGYTF.

This sequence joins TRBV14 and TRBJ2-1; D gene unclear. The ends were cut back, 4 bases at V and 2 bases at J, with 12 bases in the middle. CDR3 length equals 15 residues. Germline CDR1 reads SGHDN; CDR2 reads FVKESK. This chain's CDR3 is CASSPVDGAYNEQFF. DNA for the CDR3: TGTGCCAGCAGCCCCGTGGACGGAGCCTACAATGAGCAGTTCTTC.

J is TRBJ2-3 and V is TRBV7-7; no firm D call. Germline values: CDR1 SSHAT, CDR2 FNYEAQ (reference sequence). The CDR3 is made up of 15 amino acids. V was trimmed by 2 bases and J by 0 bases, leaving 9 bases between them. The CDR3 spells CASSLWQPSTDTQYF. Written as DNA, the CDR3 is TGTGCCAGCAGCTTATGGCAACCTAGCACAGATACGCAGTATTTT.

The chain uses TRBV5-6 and TRBJ1-1; no reliable D call. Trimming stripped 0 bases from V and 8 bases from J, with 5 bases between. The germline V gene has CDR1 SGHDT and CDR2 YYEEEE. The CDR3 loop spans 11 amino acids. In DNA form, the CDR3 reads TGTGCCAGCAGCTTGGGCAAAGAAGCTTTCTTT. It translates to CASSLGKEAFF.

This clonotype was seen a handful of times. The chain uses TRBV5-1 and TRBJ2-5, with 7 nucleotides matching TRBD1. This CDR3 comprises 13 residues. Germline CDR1 and CDR2: SGHRS and YFSETQ. V lost 4 bases, J lost 2 bases, and 2 bases stayed unmatched. The CDR3 is CASSLQGQETQYF. The CDR3 nucleotides are TGCGCCAGCAGCCTACAGGGGCAAGAGACCCAGTACTTC.

In its sample, this clonotype was seen a few times. The CDR3, as DNA: TGTGCCACCAGTTCCGGCCCACCGCGCTACGAGCAGTACTTC. Its translation is CATSSGPPRYEQYF. The chain employs TRBV24-1 and TRBJ2-7, with D unresolved. This CDR3 spans 14 amino acids. Looked up from germline, CDR1 is KGHDR and CDR2 is SFDVKD. With 6 bases removed from V and 3 bases from J, the gap between germline ends came to 14 bases.

V is TRBV20-1 and J is TRBJ1-2, with 7 nucleotides matching TRBD1. The CDR3 is made up of 13 amino acids. V lost 0 bases, J lost 6 bases, and 4 bases stayed unmatched. Germline CDR1 reads DFQATT; CDR2 reads SNEGSKA (reference sequence). CDR3 protein: CSARDRQGNGYTF. The CDR3 coding sequence is TGCAGTGCTAGAGACAGACAGGGTAATGGCTACACCTTC.

This clonotype was counted once. The chain combines TRBV3-1 with TRBJ2-3; D gene unclear. Germline V gives CDR1 LGHDT, CDR2 YNNKEL (reference sequence). V lost 1 base, J lost 2 bases, and 13 bases lay in between. The CDR3 runs 16 residues. The CDR3 region has the DNA TGTGCCAGCAGCCAAGCGCGGAGCGACCTCACAGATACGCAGTATTTT. Translated: CASSQARSDLTDTQYF.

The genes are TRBV5-1 and TRBJ1-1; TRBD1 matches 9 bases. The ends lost 0 bases at V and 3 bases at J; junction bases unmatched: 6. The CDR3 sequence is 16 residues long. The germline gives CDR1 SGHRS, CDR2 YFSETQ. CDR3: CASSLGLQGADTEAFF. The DNA of the CDR3 is TGCGCCAGCAGCTTGGGCTTACAGGGGGCGGACACTGAAGCTTTCTTT.

The rearrangement joins TRBV11-3 to TRBJ2-4, with 7 nucleotides matching TRBD2. The CDR3 is 15 amino acids. V shed 2 bases, J shed 3 bases, and the junction held 4 bases outside the gene matches. Germline values: CDR1 SGHNT, CDR2 YENEEA. CDR3: CASSLRWDYKNIQYF. The DNA of the CDR3 is TGTGCCAGCAGCTTACGGTGGGACTACAAAAACATTCAGTACTTC.

V and J are TRBV11-1 and TRBJ2-1; 9 bases are a match to TRBD2. V dropped 1 base and J dropped 0; count of bases not matched to a gene: 4. Germline V CDR1 and CDR2: SGHAT, FQDESV (reference sequence). This CDR3 spans 17 amino acids. DNA for the CDR3: TGTGCCAGCAGCTTAGATGGGCGGGGGGGCTCCTACAATGAGCAGTTCTTC. Encoded protein: CASSLDGRGGSYNEQFF.

This chain connects TRBV24-1 to TRBJ2-2, with a weak D call TRBD1 (6 bases). The germline V gene has CDR1 KGHDR and CDR2 SFDVKD. Trimming took off 8 bases at V and 5 bases at J, with 8 bases between the two ends. The CDR3 runs 12 residues. The CDR3, as DNA: TGTGCCACCACCAGGGGAACCGGGGAGCTGTTTTTT. Translated: CATTRGTGELFF.

CDR3 sequence (DNA): TGTGCCAGCAGCGTAGATAGCGGGGGTTACAATGAGCAGTTCTTC. It translates to CASSVDSGGYNEQFF. This chain joins TRBV9 and TRBJ2-1, with TRBD2 matching 9 bases. Germline assignment: CDR1 SGDLS and CDR2 YYNGEE. The CDR3 is made up of 15 amino acids. The V and J ends lost 0 bases and 4 bases, in that order; junction bases with no gene match: 2.